The rows below give T cell receptor beta chains drawn from one sample of a study of neurological immune-mediated disorders. TCRdb processed the 5' RACE reads anew with MiXCR; each CDR3 protein has one entry. The repertoire includes about 60,000 distinct CDR3 sequences, about 3.4% of them detected once, and roughly 7% sits in the top ten. The specimen was PBMCs. These receptor sequences come from a woman between 55 and 75 years old with multiple sclerosis. Each CDR3 is given with its conserved first and last residue. D genes are given only for firm matches. The size of a clone is reported for some rows only, either as once, few or many, or as a class for expanded clones.

J	size	D	V	CDR3	DNA
TRBJ2-7	many	TRBD1	TRBV20-1	CSATTGGSYEQYF	TGCAGTGCAACCACAGGGGGTAGCTACGAGCAGTACTTC
TRBJ2-1	many	TRBD1	TRBV6-5	CASSTGGREQFF	TGTGCCAGTTCAACAGGGGGTCGAGAGCAGTTCTTC
TRBJ1-2	many	TRBD1	TRBV20-1	CSARDRTGGFFYTF	TGCAGTGCTAGAGACCGGACAGGGGGTTTTTTCTACACCTTC
TRBJ2-7	many	NA	TRBV10-3	CAISDMDSSYEQYF	TGTGCCATCAGTGACATGGACAGTTCCTACGAGCAGTACTTC
TRBJ1-2	many	TRBD1	TRBV7-8	CASSLGQGFPNYGYTF	TGTGCCAGCAGCTTAGGACAGGGGTTCCCTAACTATGGCTACACCTTC
TRBJ2-3	many	TRBD1	TRBV7-3	CASSPTGRTDTQYF	TGTGCCAGCAGCCCGACAGGGCGCACAGATACGCAGTATTTT
TRBJ2-1	many	NA	TRBV20-1	CSAPPLNGYNEQFF	TGCAGTGCTCCGCCCCTAAATGGATACAATGAGCAGTTCTTC
TRBJ2-1	many	NA	TRBV12-3/TRBV12-4	CASSSGGLGAYNEQFF	TGTGCCAGCAGTTCAGGAGGACTGGGGGCCTACAATGAGCAGTTCTTC
TRBJ1-4	many	TRBD1	TRBV29-1	CSVGGGQGFGSLEKLFF	TGCAGCGTTGGTGGTGGACAGGGGTTCGGCAGCCTAGAAAAACTGTTTTTT
TRBJ1-3	many	NA	TRBV27	CASSIGRASGNTIYF	TGTGCCAGCAGCATAGGCAGGGCTTCTGGAAACACCATATATTTT
TRBJ2-3	NA	NA	TRBV9	CASSVATTDTQYF	TGTGCCAGCAGCGTAGCTACAACAGATACGCAGTATTTT
TRBJ1-2	many	NA	TRBV12-3/TRBV12-4	CASSLSLPYGYTF	TGTGCCAGCAGTTTATCACTGCCCTATGGCTACACCTTC
TRBJ2-1	many	TRBD2	TRBV5-1	CASSYPSGSYNEQFF	TGCGCCAGCAGCTACCCTAGCGGGTCCTACAATGAGCAGTTCTTC
TRBJ1-2	many	NA	TRBV24-1	CATTAGEHYGYTF	TGTGCCACCACCGCCGGGGAGCACTATGGCTACACCTTC
TRBJ2-5	many	NA	TRBV5-1	CASSLGGTDQETQYF	TGCGCCAGCAGCTTGGGGGGGACGGACCAAGAGACCCAGTACTTC
TRBJ2-2	many	NA	TRBV24-1	CATLSGDTGELFF	TGTGCCACCTTGTCGGGGGACACCGGGGAGCTGTTTTTT
TRBJ2-3	many	TRBD1	TRBV20-1	CSASRDRFQYF	TGCAGTGCTAGCCGGGACAGGTTTCAGTATTTT
TRBJ1-1	many	NA	TRBV4-3	CASSPKTDNTEAFF	TGCGCCAGCAGCCCAAAGACGGATAACACTGAAGCTTTCTTT
TRBJ2-3	many	TRBD2	TRBV12-3/TRBV12-4	CASSGLAGKAGTDTQYF	TGTGCCAGCAGTGGACTAGCGGGCAAAGCCGGCACAGATACGCAGTATTTT
TRBJ2-3	many	TRBD2	TRBV5-1	CASSFSGSSVPDTQYF	TGCGCCAGCAGCTTTAGCGGGAGTAGCGTCCCAGATACGCAGTATTTT
TRBJ2-1	many	NA	TRBV12-3/TRBV12-4	CASSLLASGYNEQFF	TGTGCCAGCAGTTTATTAGCGTCGGGCTACAATGAGCAGTTCTTC
TRBJ2-7	many	TRBD1	TRBV7-2	CASARRDSGYEQYF	TGTGCCAGCGCCCGCCGGGACAGTGGGTACGAGCAGTACTTC
TRBJ1-2	many	NA	TRBV6-4	CASSDRTYGYTF	TGTGCCAGCTCGGACAGAACTTATGGCTACACCTTC
TRBJ2-7	many	NA	TRBV15	CATSRDRGTGAYEQYF	TGTGCCACCAGCAGAGATCGAGGGACGGGGGCCTACGAGCAGTACTTC
TRBJ2-5	NA	NA	TRBV2	CASRDTTPERLYQETQYF	TGTGCCAGCAGGGACACCACCCCCGAGCGGCTGTACCAAGAGACCCAGTACTTC
TRBJ2-3	NA	NA	TRBV20-1	CSAHLRVGGRADTQYF	TGCAGTGCCCACCTTCGGGTTGGGGGGCGGGCAGATACGCAGTATTTT
TRBJ1-5	many	NA	TRBV27	CASSQVPRQPQHF	TGTGCCAGCAGTCAGGTCCCTCGTCAGCCCCAGCATTTT
TRBJ2-1	many	NA	TRBV9	CASSVAAGLEQFF	TGTGCCAGCAGCGTAGCAGCAGGTCTGGAGCAGTTCTTC
TRBJ2-7	many	NA	TRBV11-1	CASSLERGEQYF	TGTGCCAGCAGCTTAGAAAGGGGCGAGCAGTACTTC
TRBJ1-1	few	TRBD1	TRBV7-2	CASSRNTGANTEAFF	TGTGCCAGCAGCCGAAATACAGGGGCGAACACTGAAGCTTTCTTT
TRBJ1-5	many	TRBD1	TRBV6-2/TRBV6-3	CASSYSDRGNSNQPQHF	TGTGCCAGCAGTTACTCTGACAGGGGGAACAGCAATCAGCCCCAGCATTTT
TRBJ1-1	many	NA	TRBV28	CASSPPRASGAEAFF	TGTGCCAGCAGTCCCCCCCGCGCTAGCGGAGCTGAAGCTTTCTTT
TRBJ1-1	many	NA	TRBV29-1	CSVTGRNTEAFF	TGCAGCGTTACAGGTCGGAACACTGAAGCTTTCTTT
TRBJ2-6	NA	NA	TRBV28	CASSLQRANVLTF	TGTGCCAGCAGCCTTCAAAGGGCCAACGTCCTGACTTTC
TRBJ2-3	NA	TRBD1	TRBV18	CASSPVDRVTDTQYF	TGTGCCAGCTCACCTGTGGACAGGGTCACAGATACGCAGTATTTT
TRBJ2-1	many	NA	TRBV4-1	CASSRVTGLRDYNEQFF	TGCGCCAGCAGCCGAGTCACCGGGTTGCGGGACTACAATGAGCAGTTCTTC
TRBJ1-1	many	NA	TRBV6-2/TRBV6-3	CASSYGGTEAFF	TGTGCCAGCAGTTACGGGGGGACTGAAGCTTTCTTT
TRBJ2-1	many	TRBD2	TRBV5-1	CASSSSSGSSYNEQFF	TGCGCCAGCAGCTCATCTAGCGGGAGCTCCTACAATGAGCAGTTCTTC
TRBJ2-4	many	TRBD1	TRBV28	CASRSQGLAKNIQYF	TGTGCCAGCAGATCACAGGGGCTAGCCAAAAACATTCAGTACTTC
TRBJ1-1	many	NA	TRBV6-1	CASSESVMNTEAFF	TGTGCCAGCAGTGAATCTGTGATGAACACTGAAGCTTTCTTT
TRBJ2-3	many	NA	TRBV7-9	CASSLAEGSYTDTQYF	TGTGCCAGCAGCTTAGCCGAGGGGTCATACACAGATACGCAGTATTTT